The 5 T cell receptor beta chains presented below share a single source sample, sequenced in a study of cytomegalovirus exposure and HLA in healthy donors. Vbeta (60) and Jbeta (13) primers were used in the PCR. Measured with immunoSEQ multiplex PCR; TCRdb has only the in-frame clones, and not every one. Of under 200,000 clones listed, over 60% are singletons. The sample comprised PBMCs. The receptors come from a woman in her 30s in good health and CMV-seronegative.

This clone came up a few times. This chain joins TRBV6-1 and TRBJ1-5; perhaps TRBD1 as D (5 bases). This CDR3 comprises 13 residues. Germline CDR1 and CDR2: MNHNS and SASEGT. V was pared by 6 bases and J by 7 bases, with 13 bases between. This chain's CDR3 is CASRGGDYQPQHF. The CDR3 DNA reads TGTGCCAGCAGGGGGGGGGATTACCAGCCCCAGCATTTT.

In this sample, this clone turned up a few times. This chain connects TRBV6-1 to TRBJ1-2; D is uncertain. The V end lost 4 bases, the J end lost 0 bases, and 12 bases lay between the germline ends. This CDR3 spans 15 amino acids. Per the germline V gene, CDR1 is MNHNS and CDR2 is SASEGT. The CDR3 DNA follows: TGTGCCAGCAGTGGTCAGGTTCAAGCTAACTATGGCTACACCTTC. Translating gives CASSGQVQANYGYTF.

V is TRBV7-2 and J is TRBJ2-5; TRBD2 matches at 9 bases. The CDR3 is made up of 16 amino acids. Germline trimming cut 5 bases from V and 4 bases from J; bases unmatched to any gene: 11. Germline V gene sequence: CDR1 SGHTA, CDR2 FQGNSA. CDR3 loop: CASSARGSGSGETQYF. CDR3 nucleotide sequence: TGTGCCAGCAGCGCCCGTGGTAGCGGGAGTGGAGAGACCCAGTACTTC.

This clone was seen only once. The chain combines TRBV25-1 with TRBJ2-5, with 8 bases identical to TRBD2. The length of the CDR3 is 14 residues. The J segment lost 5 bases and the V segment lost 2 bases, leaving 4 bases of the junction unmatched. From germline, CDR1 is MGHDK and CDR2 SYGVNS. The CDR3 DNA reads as TGTGCCAGCAGTGAAGGCGGGAGGTTGGAGACCCAGTACTTC. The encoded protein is CASSEGGRLETQYF.

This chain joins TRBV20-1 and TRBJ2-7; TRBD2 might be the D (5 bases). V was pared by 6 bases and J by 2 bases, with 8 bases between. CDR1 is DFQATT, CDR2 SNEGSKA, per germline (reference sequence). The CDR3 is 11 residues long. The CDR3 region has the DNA TGCAGTGCACCGGAGGCCTACGAGCAGTACTTC. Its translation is CSAPEAYEQYF.